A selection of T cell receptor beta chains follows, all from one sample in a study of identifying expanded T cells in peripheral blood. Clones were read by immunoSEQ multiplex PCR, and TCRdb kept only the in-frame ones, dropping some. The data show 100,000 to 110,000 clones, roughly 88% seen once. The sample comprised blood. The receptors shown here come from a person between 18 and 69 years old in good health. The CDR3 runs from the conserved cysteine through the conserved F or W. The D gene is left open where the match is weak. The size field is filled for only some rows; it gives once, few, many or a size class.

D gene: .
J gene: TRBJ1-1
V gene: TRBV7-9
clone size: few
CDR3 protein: CASSLETYEAFF
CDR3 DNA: TGTGCCAGCAGCTTAGAAACGTACGAAGCTTTCTTT

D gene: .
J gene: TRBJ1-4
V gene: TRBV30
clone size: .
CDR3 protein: CAWSKGQGSNEKLFF
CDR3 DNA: TGTGCCTGGAGTAAGGGGCAGGGGTCTAATGAAAAACTGTTTTTT

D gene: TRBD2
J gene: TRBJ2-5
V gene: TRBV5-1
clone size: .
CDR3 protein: CASSSGGLAGGQETQYF
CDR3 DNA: TGCGCCAGCTCCTCCGGCGGACTAGCGGGGGGACAAGAGACCCAGTACTTC

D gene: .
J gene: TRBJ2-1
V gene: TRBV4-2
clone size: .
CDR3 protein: CASSQKEQVADNEQFF
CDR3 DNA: TGTGCCAGCAGCCAGAAAGAGCAGGTAGCGGACAATGAGCAGTTCTTC

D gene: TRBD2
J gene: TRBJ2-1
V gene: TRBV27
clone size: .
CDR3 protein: CASSLGTSGNEQFF
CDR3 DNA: TGTGCCAGCAGTCTTGGGACTAGCGGGAATGAGCAGTTCTTC

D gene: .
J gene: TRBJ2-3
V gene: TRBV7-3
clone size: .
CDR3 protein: CASSLTGDTQYF
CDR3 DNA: TGTGCCAGCAGCTTAACGGGGGATACGCAGTATTTT

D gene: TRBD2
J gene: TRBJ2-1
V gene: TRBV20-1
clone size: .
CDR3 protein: CSAGGEGEQFF
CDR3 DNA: TGCAGTGCTGGGGGGGAGGGTGAGCAGTTCTTC

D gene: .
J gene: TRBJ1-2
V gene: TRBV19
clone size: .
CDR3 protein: CATTSRASRGYGYTF
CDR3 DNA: TGTGCCACTACCTCCCGGGCCTCCCGAGGATATGGCTACACCTTC

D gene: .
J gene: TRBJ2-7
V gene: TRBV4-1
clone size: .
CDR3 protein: CASSQEPLQAYEQYF
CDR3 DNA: TGCGCCAGCAGCCAAGAACCCCTACAAGCCTACGAGCAGTACTTC

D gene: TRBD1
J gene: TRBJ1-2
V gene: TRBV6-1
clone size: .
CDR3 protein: CASTSGTGQDYGYTF
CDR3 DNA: TGTGCCAGCACCTCAGGGACAGGGCAGGACTATGGCTACACCTTC

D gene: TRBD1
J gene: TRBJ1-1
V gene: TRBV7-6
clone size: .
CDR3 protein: CASSEPGGTGMNTEAFF
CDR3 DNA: TGTGCCAGCAGCGAACCAGGGGGCACCGGGATGAACACTGAAGCTTTCTTT

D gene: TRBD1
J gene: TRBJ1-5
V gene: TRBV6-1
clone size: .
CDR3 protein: CASSEARDRKPHRAPHF
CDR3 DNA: TGTGCCAGCAGTGAAGCGAGGGACAGGAAGCCCCACCGGGCCCCGCATTTT

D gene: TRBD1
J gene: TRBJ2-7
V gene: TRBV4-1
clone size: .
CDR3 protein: CASSQDSRTGVHEQYF
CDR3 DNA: TGCGCCAGCAGCCAAGATTCGAGGACAGGGGTCCACGAGCAGTACTTC

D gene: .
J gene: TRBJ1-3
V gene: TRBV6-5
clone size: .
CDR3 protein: CASSYSKGRGNTIYF
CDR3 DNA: TGTGCCAGCAGTTACTCGAAGGGGAGAGGAAACACCATATATTTT

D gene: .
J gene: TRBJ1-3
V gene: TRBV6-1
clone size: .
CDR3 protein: CASSDPGALGNTIYF
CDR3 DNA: TGTGCCAGCAGTGACCCGGGAGCCCTTGGAAACACCATATATTTT

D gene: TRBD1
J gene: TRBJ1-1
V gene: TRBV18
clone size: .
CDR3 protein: CASSPGEGATEAFF
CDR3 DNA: TGTGCCAGCTCACCCGGGGAGGGGGCCACTGAAGCTTTCTTT

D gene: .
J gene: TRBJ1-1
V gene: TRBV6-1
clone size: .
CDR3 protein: CASTHEAFF
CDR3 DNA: TGTGCCAGCACCCATGAAGCTTTCTTT

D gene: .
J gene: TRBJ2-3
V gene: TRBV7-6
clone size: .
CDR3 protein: CASSYRPTDTQYF
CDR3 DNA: TGTGCCAGCAGTTATAGGCCCACAGATACGCAGTATTTT

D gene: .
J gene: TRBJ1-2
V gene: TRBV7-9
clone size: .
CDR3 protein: CASSLDSPGYGYTF
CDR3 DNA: TGTGCCAGCAGCCTAGACAGCCCAGGCTATGGCTACACCTTC

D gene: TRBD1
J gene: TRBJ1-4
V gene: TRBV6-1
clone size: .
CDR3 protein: CASTTGGTNEKLFF
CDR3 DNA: TGTGCCAGCACGACAGGGGGAACTAATGAAAAACTGTTTTTT

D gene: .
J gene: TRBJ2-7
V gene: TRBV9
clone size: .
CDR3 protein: CASSPTPREWSYEQYF
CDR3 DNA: TGTGCCAGCAGCCCCACTCCCCGGGAATGGTCCTACGAGCAGTACTTC

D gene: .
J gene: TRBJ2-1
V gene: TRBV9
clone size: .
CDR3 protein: CASSISASSYNEQFF
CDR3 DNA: TGTGCCAGCAGCATTAGCGCGAGCTCCTACAATGAGCAGTTCTTC

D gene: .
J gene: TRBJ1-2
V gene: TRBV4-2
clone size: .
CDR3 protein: CASSPHGGASYGYTF
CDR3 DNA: TGTGCCAGCAGCCCCCATGGGGGCGCTTCCTATGGCTACACCTTC

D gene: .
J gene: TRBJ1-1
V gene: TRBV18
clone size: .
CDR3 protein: CASSPLEGTEAFF
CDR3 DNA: TGTGCCAGCTCACCACTTGAGGGGACTGAAGCTTTCTTT

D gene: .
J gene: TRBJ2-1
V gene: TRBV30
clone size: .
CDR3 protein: CAWRRKSSYNEQFF
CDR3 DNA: TGTGCCTGGAGGAGAAAGAGCTCCTACAATGAGCAGTTCTTC

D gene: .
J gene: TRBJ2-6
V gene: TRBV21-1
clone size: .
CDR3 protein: CASSRVARPGQLYSGAANVLTF
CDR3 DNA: TGTGCCAGCAGCAGGGTTGCCCGCCCGGGACAGCTGTACTCTGGGGCGGCCAACGTCCTGACTTTC

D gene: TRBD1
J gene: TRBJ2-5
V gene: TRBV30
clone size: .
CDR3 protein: CAWSAGQGSETQYF
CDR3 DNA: TGTGCCTGGAGCGCCGGACAGGGCTCCGAGACCCAGTACTTC

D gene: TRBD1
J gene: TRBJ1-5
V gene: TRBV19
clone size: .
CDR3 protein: CASSPRDRGYQPQHF
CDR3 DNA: TGTGCCAGTAGCCCCCGGGACAGGGGGTATCAGCCCCAGCATTTT

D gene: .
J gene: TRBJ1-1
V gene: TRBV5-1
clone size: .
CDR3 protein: CASSLGDRMNTEAFF
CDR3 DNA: TGCGCCAGCAGCTTGGGGGACCGAATGAACACTGAAGCTTTCTTT

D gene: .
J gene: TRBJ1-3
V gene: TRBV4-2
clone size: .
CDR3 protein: CASSQARTARSGNTIYF
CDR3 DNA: TGTGCCAGCAGCCAAGCAAGGACAGCTCGCTCTGGAAACACCATATATTTT

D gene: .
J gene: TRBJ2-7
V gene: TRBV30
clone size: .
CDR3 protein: CAWTASHSYEQYF
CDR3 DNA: TGTGCCTGGACTGCCTCACACTCCTACGAGCAGTACTTC

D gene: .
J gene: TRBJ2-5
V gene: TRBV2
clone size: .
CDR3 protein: CASIRYTGVLETQYF
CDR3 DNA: TGTGCCAGCATTCGGTACACCGGCGTATTGGAGACCCAGTACTTC

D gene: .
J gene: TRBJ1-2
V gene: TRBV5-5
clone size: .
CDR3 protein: CASSWVRGADGYTF
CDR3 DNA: TGTGCCAGCAGCTGGGTACGGGGGGCGGATGGCTACACCTTC

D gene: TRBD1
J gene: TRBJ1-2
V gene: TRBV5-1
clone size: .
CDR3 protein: CASSSSRQGDLLNYGYTF
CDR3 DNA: TGCGCCAGCAGCTCATCCAGACAGGGGGACCTCCTTAACTATGGCTACACCTTC

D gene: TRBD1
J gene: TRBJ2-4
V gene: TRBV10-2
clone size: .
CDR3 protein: CASSVKGARVLAKNIQYF
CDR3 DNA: TGCGCCAGCAGTGTTAAGGGGGCTAGGGTCCTAGCCAAAAACATTCAGTACTTC

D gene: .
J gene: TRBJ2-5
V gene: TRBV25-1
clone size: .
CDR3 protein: CASSSFETQYF
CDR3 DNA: TGTGCCAGCAGTTCATTCGAGACCCAGTACTTC

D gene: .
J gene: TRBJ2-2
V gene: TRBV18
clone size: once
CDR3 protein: CASSLDPLGELFF
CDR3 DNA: TGTGCCAGCTCACTGGACCCCCTGGGGGAGCTGTTTTTT

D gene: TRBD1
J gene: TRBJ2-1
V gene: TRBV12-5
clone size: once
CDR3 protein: CASGVPRIQGANEQFF
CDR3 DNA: TGTGCTAGTGGTGTGCCTCGGATCCAGGGGGCCAATGAGCAGTTCTTC

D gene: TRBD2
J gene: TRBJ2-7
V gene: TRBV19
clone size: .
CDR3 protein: CASSITSGGLYEQYF
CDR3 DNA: TGTGCCAGTAGTATTACTAGCGGGGGGCTCTACGAGCAGTACTTC

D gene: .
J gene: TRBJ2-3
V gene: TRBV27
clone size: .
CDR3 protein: CASSFQERDTQYF
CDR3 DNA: TGTGCCAGCAGTTTCCAAGAACGAGATACGCAGTATTTT

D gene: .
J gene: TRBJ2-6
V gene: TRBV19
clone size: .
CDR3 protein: CASSPGHGVGGANVLTF
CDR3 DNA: TGTGCCAGTAGTCCGGGACACGGAGTGGGAGGGGCCAACGTCCTGACTTTC

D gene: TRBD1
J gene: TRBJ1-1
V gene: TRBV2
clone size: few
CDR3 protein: CASRLTGMAEAFF
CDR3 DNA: TGTGCCAGCAGACTGACAGGGATGGCTGAAGCTTTCTTT

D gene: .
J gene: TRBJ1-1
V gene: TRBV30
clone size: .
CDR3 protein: CALDVRLNTEAFF
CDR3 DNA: TGTGCCCTGGATGTGAGGTTGAACACTGAAGCTTTCTTT

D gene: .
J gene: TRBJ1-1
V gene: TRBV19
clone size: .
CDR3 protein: CASSISLNTEAFF
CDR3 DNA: TGTGCCAGTAGTATTTCTCTGAACACTGAAGCTTTCTTT

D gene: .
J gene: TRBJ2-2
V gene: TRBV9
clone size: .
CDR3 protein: CASSVTGNTGELFF
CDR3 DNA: TGTGCCAGCAGCGTAACCGGGAACACCGGGGAGCTGTTTTTT

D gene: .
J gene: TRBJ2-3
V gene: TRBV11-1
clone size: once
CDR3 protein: CASSQVGGTSTDTQYF
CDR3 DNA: TGTGCCAGCAGCCAAGTGGGCGGGACTAGCACAGATACGCAGTATTTT

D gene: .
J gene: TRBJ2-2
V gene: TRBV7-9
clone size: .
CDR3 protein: CASSLDGRTTGELFF
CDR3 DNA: TGTGCCAGCAGCTTAGACGGACGGACAACCGGGGAGCTGTTTTTT

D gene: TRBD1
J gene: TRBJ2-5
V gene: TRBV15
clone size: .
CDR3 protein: CATSSHTGVGSVSEETQYF
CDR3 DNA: TGTGCCACCAGCAGTCATACAGGGGTAGGATCGGTATCAGAAGAGACCCAGTACTTC

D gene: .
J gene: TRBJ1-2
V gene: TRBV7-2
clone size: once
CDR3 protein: CASSSSGNNYGYTF
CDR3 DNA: TGTGCCAGCAGCTCCTCAGGGAACAACTATGGCTACACCTTC

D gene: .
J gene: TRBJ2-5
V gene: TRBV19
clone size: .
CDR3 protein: CASNGAEETQYF
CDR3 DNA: TGTGCCAGTAATGGGGCAGAAGAGACCCAGTACTTC